Sequencing of this T cell receptor (beta chain) was carried out in a study of PD-1 blockade in classical Hodgkin lymphoma (dated by TCRdb to between 2020 and 2021). The study in broad terms: Nivolumab dosing was 3 mg/kg intravenously every 2 weeks, continuing until either disease progression or unacceptable toxicity. The study used CyTOF and TCR beta sequencing to define a peripheral blood immune signature of response to PD-1 blockade in classical Hodgkin lymphoma.

In light of the paper, this sample's time point label describes: cycle 2 day 1 (C2D1) of nivolumab. Every trial patient had relapsed after autologous stem cell transplantation, and cohorts A, B and C differed in prior brentuximab vedotin exposure. The trial cohort was composed of over 50 patients with relapsed/refractory classical Hodgkin lymphoma, for whom complete response, partial response or progressive disease was recorded as best overall response. Trial patients were treated with single-agent nivolumab in the multi-cohort phase II CheckMate 205 trial. Best overall response was determined by an independent review committee according to the 2007 International Working Group response criteria. PBMCs from the trial were collected at three points: immediately before nivolumab initiation (C1D1), and during therapy at cycle 2 day 1 and cycle 4 day 1. Peripheral blood was collected in 8 mL Vacutainer Cell Preparation Tubes, from which PBMCs were isolated by centrifugation and then cryopreserved.

A word on this clone: What this receptor recognizes is not known. No much larger clone is present one base from it, and per-base qualities are unavailable.

From its cysteine to its phenylalanine, the CDR3 spans 14 amino acids. Only the CDR3 DNA is retained, 42 bases long and in frame from the first base. Via the germline V gene, CDR1 is MNHEY and CDR2 SVGAGI. Trimmed from V: 10 bases; trimmed from J: 7 bases; junction bases lacking a gene match: 6. Genomic DNA was extracted with the Qiagen DNeasy kit from unsorted PBMCs and from negatively selected CD4+ and CD8+ fractions. Amplification of TCR beta CDR3 regions was done by immunoSEQ multiplex PCR with primers that anneal to V and J segments. A synthetic immune receptor repertoire was used to minimize amplification bias, and any remaining bias was removed computationally after sequencing. The study's processing was this. Repertoire diversity was quantified as the Shannon entropy index using custom Python scripts. Unsorted, CD4+ and CD8+ repertoires were examined separately, except in combined analyses, for which CD4+ and CD8+ sequences were merged in silico. Clonal expansion was defined as at least a 2-fold frequency increase after treatment relative to C1D1, with a pseudocount of 0.5 for undetected baseline clones. Clones with 0 or 1 copy at C1D1 were classified as singleton clones, and clones with 2 or more copies were classified as non-singleton clones. Clones expanded in unsorted samples were labelled as CD4+, CD8+ or unknown by matching protein sequences in sorted samples from the same patient. Wilcoxon tests on paired samples were used to test changes in diversity from C1D1 to C4D1. TCRdb obtained this table from immuneACCESS and retained in-frame rearrangements with V and J assigned. These tables miss some clones; where compared with another copy, unresolved V genes account for less than half of the shortfall, and the remainder is unexplained. Clonal size and the V and J genes are those of that table, whereas D and trimming came from the DNA. Counted in this sample were 25,000 to 35,000 clones; roughly three quarters of them appeared once. The ten top clones hold about 24% of the sample.

Study-level results and caveats: By C4D1, a significant rise was seen in CD4+ TCR diversity but not in CD8+ TCR diversity (p=0.0027 vs p=0.16), and the rise was most apparent among complete responders (p=0.02). Baseline TCR diversity was reported to be lower in newly diagnosed patients than in healthy donors, and even lower in relapsed/refractory patients. Lower diversity was observed in patients in whom nivolumab was started less than 1 year after ASCT, and these patients were excluded from later analyses so that confounding by immune reconstitution would be avoided. Baseline diversity similar to that of newly diagnosed patients was observed in trial patients achieving complete response, whereas significantly lower diversity was observed in partial responders and progressors. Only a single clinical trial cohort was studied, and what caused the repertoire differences, possibly disease activity or prior therapy, remained undefined.

The chain is encoded by TRBV6-5 joined to TRBJ2-1, with 14 bases in between that match TRBD2. This clonotype was obtained from a human donor with classical Hodgkin lymphoma. The sample was peripheral blood mononuclear cells (PBMCs), taken before the second cycle of nivolumab. The DNA is as follows: TGTGCCACCCGGACTAGCGGGAGGAATAATGAGCAGTTCTTC. Its translation reads: CATRTSGRNNEQFF.